This record concerns one T cell receptor beta chain sequence. The PCR used 60 Vbeta and 13 Jbeta primers. Profiled with immunoSEQ multiplex PCR; TCRdb holds only in-frame clones, not every one. The sample shows roughly 160,000 clones, roughly nine tenths of them seen only once. This sample was included in a study of cytomegalovirus exposure and HLA in healthy donors. Turning to the study itself: In an early release, HLA-typed donors contributed 77 million or so unique TCR sequences.

The germline gives CDR1 MNHNS, CDR2 SASEGT. This CDR3 has 15 residues. V was trimmed by 4 bases and J by 1 base, leaving 12 bases between them. The sequence was collected from a woman aged 25-40 years in good health and CMV-seronegative. The chain is built from TRBV6-1 and TRBJ2-3; D gene ambiguous. The specimen sequenced was PBMCs. CDR3 nucleotides: TGTGCCAGCAGTGTGATGGAGTTCGGCACAGATACGCAGTATTTT. This codes for CASSVMEFGTDTQYF.